This T cell receptor (beta chain) stems from a study of blood T cell repertoires in COVID-19. Overall study context: Sample material is recorded as cDNA or gDNA derived from T cells, B-cell-depleted T cells, or PBMCs.

Profiling relied on immunoSEQ multiplex PCR, and the TCRdb table lists in-frame clones only, not all of them. This sample has around 57,000 clones, with 82% found just once. Trimming left V 5 bases short and J 6 bases short, with 12 bases between. CDR1 is SGHNT and CDR2 is YYREEE in the germline V gene (reference sequence). The CDR3 is 12 amino acids. The sample comprised peripheral blood. V is TRBV5-4 and J is TRBJ2-7; a possible D gene is TRBD2 (6 bases). The TCR sequence derives from a woman aged 60-75 years with acute or convalescent COVID-19. This CDR3 reads CASSSLGGEQYF. CDR3 nucleotides: TGTGCCAGCAGTTCCCTGGGGGGCGAGCAGTACTTC.